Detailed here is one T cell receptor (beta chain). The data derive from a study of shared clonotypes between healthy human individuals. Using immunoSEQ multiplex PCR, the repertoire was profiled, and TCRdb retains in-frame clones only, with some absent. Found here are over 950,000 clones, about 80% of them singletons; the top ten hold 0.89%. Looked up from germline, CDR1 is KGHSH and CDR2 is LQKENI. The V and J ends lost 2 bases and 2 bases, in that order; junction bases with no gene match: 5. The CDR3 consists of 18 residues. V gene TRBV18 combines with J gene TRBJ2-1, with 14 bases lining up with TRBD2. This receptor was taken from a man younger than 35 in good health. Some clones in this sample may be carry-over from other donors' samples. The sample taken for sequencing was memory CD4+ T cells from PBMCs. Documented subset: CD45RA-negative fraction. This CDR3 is CASSPNPGLAGAYNEQFF. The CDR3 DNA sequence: TGTGCCAGCTCACCAAACCCGGGACTAGCGGGAGCCTACAATGAGCAGTTCTTC.